This T cell receptor beta chain derives from a study of T cell responses to AZD1222 COVID-19 vaccine. In the case of this clone: Its antigen remains unidentified.

This table comes from immunoSEQ multiplex PCR, and its TCRdb copy is limited to in-frame clones, with some not included. The sample has over 100,000 clones; over 90% are singletons. Study-wide points: Among AZD1222 vaccinees, only six or seven were seropositive at baseline.

This TCR was sampled from an adult in good health. The material sequenced was peripheral blood, taken on day 0 of AZD1222 vaccination.

In nucleotides, the CDR3 is TGTGCCAGCAGTTTATGGGCGGGAGGAAGCACCGGGGAGCTGTTTTTT. It specifies CASSLWAGGSTGELFF. This chain joins TRBV28 and TRBJ2-2; 8 positions match TRBD2. Losses at the gene ends were 0 bases for V and 4 bases for J; bases not matched to a gene: 4. Germline-derived CDR1 and CDR2 are MDHEN and SYDVKM. This CDR3 region has 16 residues.